This TCR beta chain was captured in a study of vaccination and CD4 T cells after COVID-19. Looking at the study overall: For post-vaccine samples, collection took place a median about 72 days after dose two, ranging from 14 to 241.

Points on this clonotype: Its antigen is as yet unknown.

Cultured CD4+ T-cell DNA underwent Oncomine TCR Beta short-read sequencing. Each CDR3 protein is one row after TCRdb ran MiXCR on the PCR reads. The sample shows tens of thousands of distinct CDR3 sequences, roughly 44% of them seen only once. Regarding treatment: roughly 10-day PBMC culture with coronavirus spike peptide pools or control peptides (ViraFEST assay). Cultures used around 2 million PBMCs per well, approximately 9.2 IU/ml IL-2 and about 9.9 ug/ml peptides. CDR1 and CDR2 (germline): SEHNR, FQNEAQ (reference sequence). The CDR3 totals 15 residues. Trimming stripped 5 bases from V and 0 bases from J, with 11 bases between.

The specimen was CD4+ T cells from blood, cultured in vitro, collected before SARS-CoV-2 vaccination. The sequence derives from a human donor who received a COVID-19 vaccine. This sequence joins TRBV7-9 and TRBJ2-4; D ambiguous. The CDR3 coding sequence is TGTGCCAGCAGCGCCCCTAGGCTAGCCAAAAACATTCAGTACTTC. It translates to CASSAPRLAKNIQYF.